This TCR beta chain appears in the sequencing data of a study of CD8+ T cells in alopecia areata. Overall study findings and caveats: Patients shared TCRs less clearly than mice did, possibly owing to HLA. Normal scalp had lower clonality than lesional scalp, with alopecia totalis/universalis lesions showing this most strongly.

cDNA serving as the sequencing template came from extracted, reverse transcribed RNA. Clones were read by immunoSEQ multiplex PCR, and TCRdb kept only the in-frame ones, dropping some. The sample holds around 29,000 clones, roughly 60% seen once. V lost 7 bases and J lost 7; bases outside the gene matches: 13. CDR3 length: 16 residues. Germline V gene lookup returns CDR1 MNHEY and CDR2 SMNVEV (reference sequence). In the case of this clone: What it recognizes is unknown.

This receptor was taken from a human donor with alopecia areata. Sequencing was performed on NKG2D-high CD8+ T cells sorted from blood. The rearrangement uses TRBV27 and TRBJ2-1, with 10 bases aligning to TRBD1. The CDR3 here is CASNLLGGTGANEQFF. CDR3 DNA: TGTGCCAGCAATTTGCTGGGGGGGACAGGGGCGAATGAGCAGTTCTTC.